This T cell receptor (beta chain) appears in the sequencing data of a study of CD8 T cells in ankylosing spondylitis. Ten or more counts support this clonotype. What it binds is unknown. Overall study findings and caveats: Disease-linked clones had a CD8+ phenotype and relatively low frequency in peripheral blood. Matched synovial fluid from ankylosing spondylitis patients was reported to be enriched for disease-linked clones. There were earlier reports of some motif variants in reactive arthritis synovial fluid and blood.

Using its own MiXCR run on the 5' RACE reads, TCRdb lists one record per CDR3 protein. The data hold about 140,000 distinct CDR3 sequences, with 7% to 10% observed a single time. The receptor was isolated from a male donor with ankylosing spondylitis. Specimen: synovial fluid, either unsorted or a sorted T cell fraction (not recorded which).

The CDR3 sequence is CASSSRPVLNTEAFF. The CDR3 nucleotides read TGCGCCAGCAGCTCCAGACCCGTCTTAAACACTGAAGCTTTCTTT. The gene calls are TRBV5-1 and TRBJ1-1; no definite D call. Germline loops: CDR1 SGHRS, CDR2 YFSETQ. Trimming stripped 3 bases from V and 2 bases from J, with 14 bases between. The CDR3 extends over 15 amino acids.